This T cell receptor (beta chain) comes out of a study of immune heterogeneity within non-small cell lung tumors. General study points: Identical dominant CDR3 beta clonotypes spanned tumor sites within a patient, beside site-unique high-frequency clones. Clonotypes of T-cell receptor beta found at high frequency were largely distinct between individual patients.

The CDR3 runs 15 residues. Germline V lookup: CDR1 GTSNPN, CDR2 SVGIG (reference sequence). J lost 5 bases, V lost 2 bases, and 6 bases had no gene match. Per sample, 600 ng of bulk tumor genomic DNA was the template used. Multiple biopsies spaced far apart were taken from each primary tumor during surgery. Patients had untreated, newly diagnosed non-small cell lung cancer and underwent curative surgery. The authors amplified TCR beta CDR3 by multiplex PCR with 32 V and 13 J primers. One entry per CDR3 protein results from TCRdb running MiXCR on the multiplex PCR reads. The table includes some 11,000 distinct CDR3 sequences, more than 15% detected once. In its sample, this clonotype is medium-sized. What it binds is unknown.

The TCR comes from a man between 60 and 75 years old with non-small cell lung cancer. The specimen was lung tumor tissue. This chain links TRBV30 with TRBJ2-2; 9 bases agree with TRBD2. CDR3 region: CAWSRGLALTGELFF. The CDR3, as DNA: TGTGCCTGGAGTCGGGGACTAGCTTTAACCGGGGAGCTGTTTTTT. Drawing the rest from reference TRBV30 and TRBJ2-2, the complete variable domain is SQTIHQWPATLVQPVGSPLSLECTVEGTSNPNLYWYRQAAGRGLQLLFYSVGIGQISSEVPQNLSASRPQDRQFILSSKKLLLSDSGFYLCAWSRGLALTGELFFGEGSRLTVL.